These 21 T cell receptor beta chains share one sample of origin, sequenced in a study of beta chain features in type 1 diabetes. Isolated RNA was reverse transcribed in full, so expressed TCRB transcripts were sequenced. Produced via immunoSEQ multiplex PCR; TCRdb's table is partial and in-frame only. The table has hundreds of thousands of clones, about 32% seen once. Sequencing input: naive CD4+ T cells from blood. These receptors were obtained from a man aged 18 to 29 in good health.

The J gene is TRBJ1-1, the V gene TRBV4-1, with D uncertain. V was shortened by 0 bases and J by 1 base, with 3 bases between the two germline ends. Germline loops: CDR1 MGHRA, CDR2 YSYEKL. CDR3 length equals 13 residues. The CDR3 bases are TGCGCCAGCAGCCAAGACAGGAACACTGAAGCTTTCTTT. This encodes CASSQDRNTEAFF.

The J gene is TRBJ2-3, the V gene TRBV29-1; TRBD1 agrees at 7 bases. CDR1 SQVTM and CDR2 ANQGSEA come from the germline V gene. The CDR3 is 13 residues long. V shed 7 bases, J shed 5 bases, and the junction held 9 bases outside the gene matches. Here the CDR3 DNA reads TGCAGCGCCTCAAAGGCAGGGGGAGATACGCAGTATTTT. The encoded protein is CSASKAGGDTQYF.

This chain joins TRBV4-3 and TRBJ1-2; the D gene is possibly TRBD1 (6 bases). V dropped 1 base and J dropped 4 bases, with 16 bases sitting between them. Germline values: CDR1 LGHNA, CDR2 YSLEER. The CDR3 has 16 residues. CDR3 nucleotide sequence: TGCGCCAGCAGCCAAGGAGGGTTCAGGGGTGGCTATGGCTACACCTTC. Its protein is CASSQGGFRGGYGYTF.

This rearrangement joins TRBV29-1 to TRBJ2-3, with D perhaps TRBD1 (6 bases). The ends were cut back, 4 bases at V and 1 base at J, with 18 bases in the middle. This CDR3 has 16 residues. Germline V CDR1 and CDR2: SQVTM, ANQGSEA. The CDR3 sequence: CSVGPTGTRGTDTQYF. In DNA form, the CDR3 reads TGCAGCGTTGGACCCACGGGGACAAGGGGCACAGATACGCAGTATTTT.

A word on this clone: The sample carries other DNA sequences with the same CDR3. V usage is TRBV30 and J usage is TRBJ2-1, with D unclear. V was cut by 5 bases and J by 5 bases, with 7 bases left in between. Germline values: CDR1 GTSNPN, CDR2 SVGIG (reference sequence). The CDR3 consists of 11 residues. The CDR3 is CAWSRDNEQFF. In DNA, the CDR3 is TGTGCCTGGTCCCGGGACAATGAGCAGTTCTTC.

This clone has only a few counts. The chain links TRBV7-9 to TRBJ2-1; 7 bases fit TRBD2. Unmatched junction bases numbered 9, after V lost 7 bases and J lost 9 bases. The CDR3 has 13 amino acids. Germline V lookup: CDR1 SEHNR, CDR2 FQNEAQ (reference sequence). CDR3: CASTSPGGTEQFF. As DNA, the CDR3 is TGTGCCAGCACCTCCCCGGGAGGAACTGAGCAGTTCTTC.

This sequence joins TRBV30 and TRBJ2-1; 7 bases match TRBD2. The length of the CDR3 is 14 residues. J gave up 6 bases and V 0 bases, and 5 bases lay outside the gene matches. Germline values: CDR1 GTSNPN, CDR2 SVGIG (reference sequence). The CDR3 DNA is TGTGCCTGGAGTGTCCTAGCGGCCTCCAATGAGCAGTTCTTC. Its translation is CAWSVLAASNEQFF.

This chain links TRBV30 with TRBJ2-5, with D unresolved. V lost 2 bases and J 5 bases, leaving 9 bases between the germline ends. Germline V gene lookup returns CDR1 GTSNPN and CDR2 SVGIG (reference sequence). The CDR3 loop spans 12 amino acids. The CDR3 protein is CAWSQRQETQYF. CDR3 nucleotides: TGTGCCTGGAGTCAGAGGCAGGAGACCCAGTACTTC.

As regards this clone: The junction differs from germline at one of its ends, possibly a read error. V is TRBV12-5 and J is TRBJ2-5; D possibly uses TRBD1 or TRBD2 (5 bases each). The CDR3 covers 12 residues. Germline values: CDR1 LGHNT, CDR2 FRNRAP. Here the CDR3 reads CASGRDHETQYF. The DNA for the CDR3 is TGTGCTAGTGGCCGGGACCACGAGACCCAGTACTTC.

This chain connects TRBV15 to TRBJ2-5, with TRBD2 identical over 9 bases. J was trimmed by 1 base and V by 3 bases; bases with no gene match: 6. Per germline, CDR1 LNHNV and CDR2 YYDKDF (reference sequence). The CDR3 runs 16 residues. CDR3 in DNA: TGTGCCACCAGCAGTGGAGCGGGAGGCCTCCAAGAGACCCAGTACTTC. Residues: CATSSGAGGLQETQYF.

V usage is TRBV6-5 and J usage is TRBJ2-7; D is unclear. V lost 2 bases to trimming and J lost 0 bases, with 5 bases between them. Germline-derived CDR1 and CDR2 are MNHEY and SVGAGI. This CDR3 has 13 amino acids. CDR3 sequence (DNA): TGTGCCAGCAGTTACCGGAGCTCCTACGAGCAGTACTTC. Residues: CASSYRSSYEQYF.

This chain connects TRBV30 to TRBJ2-7; TRBD2 matches at 8 bases. CDR3 length: 14 residues. Germline CDR1 is GTSNPN and CDR2 is SVGIG (reference sequence). The V and J ends lost 0 bases and 4 bases, in that order; junction bases with no gene match: 5. CDR3 amino acids: CAWSVGGRLYEQYF. The CDR3, as DNA: TGTGCCTGGAGTGTTGGCGGGAGGTTGTACGAGCAGTACTTC.

This clone was recorded only once. V is TRBV30 and J is TRBJ2-5; 10 nucleotides agree with TRBD1. The end of the DNA is better explained by TRBJ2-7, so the J call may be wrong. The CDR3 runs to 16 residues. Germline CDR1 and CDR2: GTSNPN and SVGIG (reference sequence). The CDR3 sequence: CAWRGQGRLLSYEQYF. CDR3 in DNA: TGTGCCTGGCGGGGACAGGGGAGGTTACTCTCCTACGAGCAGTACTTC.

This chain uses TRBV27 with TRBJ1-1; D remains unclear. Germline-derived CDR1 and CDR2 are MNHEY and SMNVEV (reference sequence). The CDR3 covers 13 residues. V dropped 1 base and J dropped 3 bases, with 6 bases sitting between them. CDR3 in amino acids: CASSLYGYTEAFF. The CDR3 nucleotides are TGTGCCAGCAGTTTATACGGGTACACTGAAGCTTTCTTT.

In nucleotides, the CDR3 is TGCGCCAGCAGCCAACCTCAAGCGGGGAGGGCACGCTATGAGCAGTTCTTC. Amino acids: CASSQPQAGRARYEQFF. This chain links TRBV4-1 with TRBJ2-1, with 7 nucleotides matching TRBD2. Per the germline V gene, CDR1 is MGHRA and CDR2 is YSYEKL. The CDR3 contains 17 residues. After removal of 2 bases from V and 8 bases from J, the junction contained 15 bases not matched to a gene.

The V and J genes are TRBV7-6 and TRBJ2-1, with 9 bases that match TRBD1. This CDR3 comprises 15 residues. J was trimmed by 8 bases and V by 0 bases; bases with no gene match: 5. The germline CDR1 and CDR2 sequences are SGHVS and FNYEAQ. CDR3 residues: CASSLAGTGQYEQFF. The CDR3 region has the DNA TGTGCCAGCAGCTTAGCCGGGACAGGGCAGTATGAGCAGTTCTTC.

This clone has only a few counts. The chain combines TRBV7-9 with TRBJ2-3; 10 bases match TRBD2. The germline V gene encodes CDR1 SEHNR and CDR2 FQNEAQ (reference sequence). V shed 5 bases, J shed 3 bases, and the junction held 5 bases outside the gene matches. This CDR3 region has 15 residues. CDR3 amino acids: CASSRGTSATDTQYF. In DNA form, the CDR3 reads TGTGCCAGCAGCCGAGGGACTAGCGCGACAGATACGCAGTATTTT.

The J gene is TRBJ2-7, the V gene TRBV29-1; 12 positions agree with TRBD2. Germline V CDR1 and CDR2: SQVTM, ANQGSEA. Losses at the gene ends were 6 bases for V and 4 bases for J; bases not matched to a gene: 10. This CDR3 is built from 15 residues. The CDR3 DNA sequence: TGCAGCGTGTCTAGCGGGAGGGCCGACGTATACGAGCAGTACTTC. It yields the protein CSVSSGRADVYEQYF.

This clone was recorded a few times. The chain joins TRBV2 to TRBJ2-5; 10 nucleotides match TRBD1. CDR3 length: 14 amino acids. The germline V gene encodes CDR1 SNHLY and CDR2 FYNNEI. With V trimmed by 6 bases and J by 3 bases, 4 bases remained unmatched. The CDR3: CASRAGTGEETQYF. CDR3 bases: TGTGCCAGCAGAGCCGGGACAGGGGAAGAGACCCAGTACTTC.

The chain combines TRBV7-3 with TRBJ2-7; 14 bases are shared with TRBD2. The CDR3 is made up of 16 amino acids. J gave up 6 bases and V 5 bases, and 9 bases lay outside the gene matches. Germline assignment: CDR1 SGHTA and CDR2 FQGTGA. CDR3 coding DNA: TGTGCCAGCAGCCTCCTGGGACTAGCGGGAGCCAGCGAGCAGTACTTC. This sequence encodes CASSLLGLAGASEQYF.

The chain uses TRBV30 and TRBJ1-2; 7 bases fit TRBD1. The CDR3 length is 12 residues. The germline V gene has CDR1 GTSNPN and CDR2 SVGIG (reference sequence). Trimming cost V 3 bases and J 8 bases; bases outside gene matches: 6. The CDR3 is CAWSPGQEGYTF. The CDR3, as DNA: TGTGCCTGGAGCCCCGGACAGGAAGGCTACACCTTC.